Shown below are 31 T cell receptor beta chains from a single sample sequenced in a study of naive and memory T cell subsets. Both TRBC1 and TRBC2 were covered by a beta constant-region primer of two equimolar oligonucleotides. Nested alpha and beta constant-region primers with the SP2 primer drove four PCR rounds on ligated cDNA. TCRdb independently ran MiXCR on the UMI-ligation and nested PCR reads; one entry per CDR3 protein. Altogether approximately 1,400 distinct CDR3 sequences are present, nearly 7.5% being singletons, with the ten largest covering approximately 86%. What was sequenced was CD8+ TEMRA cells from blood. Subset given: effector memory re-expressing CD45RA, CD45RA+ CD27-. These receptors came from a human donor in good health.

This clonotype was observed a few times. The rearrangement joins TRBV6-1 to TRBJ2-6; D not certain. V was trimmed by 2 bases and J by 2 bases, leaving 4 bases between them. This CDR3 is built from 14 residues. From germline, CDR1 is MNHNS and CDR2 SASEGT. Here the CDR3 reads CASSELAGANVLTF. CDR3 DNA: TGTGCCAGCAGTGAACTAGCTGGGGCCAACGTCCTGACTTTC.

This clonotype has a handful of counts. The V call is TRBV7-9, the J call TRBJ2-7, with D possibly matching TRBD2 (5 bases). The V end was cut by 11 bases, the J end by 3 bases, with 14 bases between. CDR1 SEHNR and CDR2 FQNEAQ come from the germline V gene (reference sequence). CDR3 length: 12 amino acids. In DNA, the CDR3 is TGTGCCGAAGAGGTACGGGACTACGAGCAGTACTTC. This encodes CAEEVRDYEQYF. The variable domain in full, completed from reference TRBV7-9 and TRBJ2-7, reads DTGVSQNPRHKITKRGQNVTFRCDPISEHNRLYWYRQTLGQGPEFLTYFQNEAQLEKSRLLSDRFSAERPKGSFSTLEIQRTEQGDSAMYLCAEEVRDYEQYFGPGTRLTVT.

This clonotype was recorded many times. The V and J genes are TRBV19 and TRBJ2-2; no firm D call. The CDR3 totals 13 residues. Germline CDR1 LNHDA, CDR2 SQIVND (reference sequence). Trimming took 7 bases from V and 1 from J, leaving 7 bases between them. The chain's CDR3 is CASKPWNTGELFF. The CDR3 region has the DNA TGTGCCAGTAAGCCTTGGAACACCGGGGAGCTGTTTTTT.

Of note for this clonotype: Just one base apart from a much larger clone, this may be a read error. This sequence joins TRBV6-1 and TRBJ1-1, with D maybe TRBD1 (6 bases). The germline V gene has CDR1 MNHNS and CDR2 SASEGT. V was trimmed by 10 bases and J by 7 bases, leaving 22 bases between them. The length of the CDR3 is 14 residues. The CDR3, as DNA: TGTGCCACCCTTCTGACAGGTCGGCGGTTTGAAGCTTTCTTT. This translates into CATLLTGRRFEAFF.

This sequence joins TRBV6-1 and TRBJ2-3; no reliable D call. The CDR3 has 14 residues. Germline CDR1 reads MNHNS; CDR2 reads SASEGT. Deletions cut 3 bases from V and 2 bases from J, with 9 bases between. The CDR3 loop reads CASSEGPLTDTQYF. In DNA, the CDR3 is TGTGCCAGCAGTGAGGGTCCTCTCACAGATACGCAGTATTTT.

This clonotype turned up a few times. The chain has TRBV7-9 and TRBJ1-4; no firm D call. The CDR3 is made up of 12 amino acids. Germline CDR1 is SEHNR and CDR2 is FQNEAQ (reference sequence). The germline V and J ends were trimmed by 5 bases and 8 bases, with 9 bases remaining between them. CDR3 DNA: TGTGCCAGCAGCCTCCCGAGCGAAAAACTGTTTTTT. Protein product: CASSLPSEKLFF.

This clonotype is medium-sized (0.01 to 0.1%) in the sample. The chain's CDR3 is CASSHSGGTRFF. CDR3 bases: TGTGCCAGCAGTCATAGCGGGGGTACTCGGTTCTTC. V usage is TRBV6-2 or TRBV6-3 and J usage is TRBJ2-1, with 9 bases matching TRBD2. CDR1 MNHEY and CDR2 SVGEGT come from the germline V gene. Trimming removed 5 bases from V and 15 bases from J; junction bases left unmatched: 8. This CDR3 region has 12 residues.

Only a few counts were recorded for this clonotype. CDR3 in DNA: TGTGCGGGGGAAGAGACCCAGTACTTC. Translation gives CAGEETQYF. This chain connects TRBV30 to TRBJ2-5, with D possibly being TRBD1 or TRBD2 (5 bases each). The germline CDR1 and CDR2 sequences are GTSNPN and SVGIG (reference sequence). The CDR3 extends over 9 amino acids.

The chain carries TRBV4-3 and TRBJ1-6; TRBD1 matches 7 bases. CDR3 length: 16 residues. CDR1 and CDR2 (germline): LGHNA, YSLEER. V was clipped by 1 base and J by 7 bases; unmatched bases: 7. The CDR3 DNA is TGCGCCAGCAGCCAAGGAACCGGGACAGAGAATTCACCCCTCCACTTT. It codes for CASSQGTGTENSPLHF.

This clonotype was seen repeatedly, ten times or more. CDR3 in amino acids: CASSPEVNGFEQYF. CDR3 sequence (DNA): TGTGCCAGCAGCCCGGAGGTAAATGGGTTCGAGCAGTACTTC. The chain combines TRBV9 with TRBJ2-7; a possible D gene is TRBD2 (5 bases). CDR3 length: 14 residues. Germline loops: CDR1 SGDLS, CDR2 YYNGEE. Trimming took 4 bases from V and 6 from J, leaving 17 bases between them. The full variable domain, in which reference TRBV9 and TRBJ2-7 provide the parts outside the CDR3, is DSGVTQTPKHLITATGQRVTLRCSPRSGDLSVYWYQQSLDQGLQFLIQYYNGEERAKGNILERFSAQQFPDLHSELNLSSLELGDSALYFCASSPEVNGFEQYFGPGTRLTVT.

This clonotype was counted ten times or more. The chain couples TRBV28 to TRBJ2-1, with 8 nucleotides matching TRBD2. There are 11 residues in the CDR3. Germline CDR1 MDHEN, CDR2 SYDVKM. The J segment lost 11 bases and the V segment lost 6 bases, leaving 3 bases of the junction unmatched. CDR3 loop: CASRLSGKQFF. The CDR3 nucleotides read TGTGCCAGCAGACTTAGCGGGAAGCAGTTCTTC.

This clonotype has a count of ten or more. The chain employs TRBV6-4 and TRBJ2-6; 11 bases are shared with TRBD1. The CDR3 spans 16 residues. Per the germline V gene, CDR1 is MRHNA and CDR2 is SNTAGT. The ends lost 4 bases at V and 2 bases at J; junction bases unmatched: 1. This CDR3 reads CASSGTGGAGANVLTF. The CDR3 DNA follows: TGTGCCAGCAGTGGGACAGGGGGCGCTGGGGCCAACGTCCTGACTTTC.

In its sample, this clonotype was seen many times. The chain couples TRBV6-1 to TRBJ1-6; 10 nucleotides line up with TRBD1. The CDR3 length is 14 residues. Germline CDR1 and CDR2: MNHNS and SASEGT. With V trimmed by 1 base and J by 9 bases, 0 bases remained unmatched. The CDR3, as DNA: TGTGCCAGCAGTGAAGGACAGGGGGCTTCACCCCTCCACTTT. Protein sequence: CASSEGQGASPLHF.

The chain has TRBV20-1 and TRBJ1-6, with D uncertain. Trimming cost V 0 bases and J 11 bases, with 20 bases left between them. The CDR3 length is 16 residues. Germline CDR1 DFQATT, CDR2 SNEGSKA (reference sequence). The CDR3 coding sequence is TGCAGTGCTAGAGATATCAGATTCGGGGAGGTGCCACCCCTCCACTTT. This encodes CSARDIRFGEVPPLHF.

This clonotype was picked up a small number of times. The chain recombines TRBV6-1 with TRBJ1-6; D is unclear. The CDR3 length is 12 residues. Trimming took off 8 bases at V and 4 bases at J, with 6 bases between the two ends. Germline lookup yields CDR1 MNHNS and CDR2 SASEGT. As DNA, the CDR3 is TGTGCCAGCGGCAGTTATAATTCACCCCTCCACTTT. Its translation: CASGSYNSPLHF.

This clonotype was found a few times. This rearrangement joins TRBV12-3 or TRBV12-4 to TRBJ2-7; possibly TRBD1 for D (6 bases). The CDR3 consists of 14 residues. Between the trimmed V and J ends, which lost 5 bases and 6 bases, there was a span of 17 bases. CDR3 sequence (DNA): TGTGCCAGCAGTCCTACAGGGCCTCAGGGCGAGCAGTACTTC. Encoded protein: CASSPTGPQGEQYF.

Judged by abundance, this clonotype is medium-sized. The chain uses TRBV27 and TRBJ2-5; 10 nucleotides match TRBD2. The CDR3 consists of 17 residues. The germline V gene encodes CDR1 MNHEY and CDR2 SMNVEV (reference sequence). Losses at the gene ends were 0 bases for V and 5 bases for J; bases not matched to a gene: 9. CDR3 nucleotides: TGTGCCAGCAGTTTATCTCGGCTAGCGGGGGCTGGGGAGACCCAGTACTTC. It yields the protein CASSLSRLAGAGETQYF.

This clonotype came up a few times. CDR3 sequence (DNA): TGTGCCAGCAGCTACTCGGGGGTCGGCGAGGAAGGCTACACCTTC. Amino acids: CASSYSGVGEEGYTF. This chain joins TRBV7-9 and TRBJ1-2; TRBD1 is a possible D gene (5 bases). V was pared by 4 bases and J by 8 bases, with 20 bases between. The CDR3 totals 15 residues. Germline-derived CDR1 and CDR2 are SEHNR and FQNEAQ (reference sequence). The entire variable domain, with the rest obtained from reference TRBV7-9 and TRBJ1-2, is as follows: DTGVSQNPRHKITKRGQNVTFRCDPISEHNRLYWYRQTLGQGPEFLTYFQNEAQLEKSRLLSDRFSAERPKGSFSTLEIQRTEQGDSAMYLCASSYSGVGEEGYTFGSGTRLTVV.

This clonotype has a handful of counts. The chain employs TRBV4-3 and TRBJ1-4; D not certain. The CDR3 is 12 amino acids. CDR1 LGHNA and CDR2 YSLEER come from the germline V gene. V dropped 2 bases and J dropped 8 bases, with 6 bases sitting between them. CDR3 in DNA: TGCGCCAGCAGCCAATTGGGCGAAAAACTGTTTTTT. Translation: CASSQLGEKLFF.

This clonotype has at least ten counts. This chain uses TRBV7-9 with TRBJ1-4; no clear D gene. This CDR3 has 15 amino acids. V dropped 5 bases and J dropped 5 bases, with 15 bases sitting between them. Germline CDR1 and CDR2: SEHNR and FQNEAQ (reference sequence). The CDR3 spells CASSKSSILNEKLFF. CDR3 DNA sequence: TGTGCCAGCAGCAAAAGCAGTATACTGAATGAAAAACTGTTTTTT. Filled out from reference TRBV7-9 and TRBJ1-4, the complete variable domain reads DTGVSQNPRHKITKRGQNVTFRCDPISEHNRLYWYRQTLGQGPEFLTYFQNEAQLEKSRLLSDRFSAERPKGSFSTLEIQRTEQGDSAMYLCASSKSSILNEKLFFGSGTQLSVL.

This clonotype came up once. This sequence joins TRBV27 and TRBJ2-1; D might be TRBD1 (5 bases). The CDR3 is 14 residues long. Germline loops: CDR1 MNHEY, CDR2 SMNVEV (reference sequence). Trimming removed 10 bases from V and 3 bases from J, with 16 bases in between. CDR3 nucleotides: TGTGCCACTCGGTGGGGCGGATACTACAATGAGCAGTTCTTC. Its protein is CATRWGGYYNEQFF.

With regard to this clonotype: Possible read error: a much larger clone is one base away. The genes are TRBV27 and TRBJ2-7; 9 positions agree with TRBD2. The CDR3 is made up of 14 amino acids. Germline assignment: CDR1 MNHEY and CDR2 SMNVEV (reference sequence). The CDR3 here is CASTISGSSYGQYF. As DNA, the CDR3 is TGTGCCAGCACGATTAGCGGGAGCTCCTACGGGCAGTACTTC.

The sample holds a few counts of this clonotype. The V and J genes are TRBV27 and TRBJ1-3; the D is unclear. Per germline, CDR1 MNHEY and CDR2 SMNVEV (reference sequence). Trimming took 2 bases from V and 1 from J, leaving 6 bases between them. The CDR3 runs to 14 residues. CDR3 in amino acids: CASSLAHSGNTIYF. In DNA form, the CDR3 reads TGTGCCAGCAGTTTAGCTCATTCTGGAAACACCATATATTTT.

This clonotype is termed medium-sized. The rearrangement uses TRBV6-5 and TRBJ2-1, with a tentative D call TRBD2 (7 bases). Germline lookup yields CDR1 MNHEY and CDR2 SVGAGI. The CDR3 length is 16 residues. Trimming took 6 bases from V and 4 from J, leaving 19 bases between them. CDR3 protein: CASSSGGASRYNEQFF. For the CDR3, the DNA is TGTGCCAGCAGCTCGGGGGGCGCTAGCAGATACAATGAGCAGTTCTTC.

There are a few counts of this clonotype. This chain links TRBV12-3 or TRBV12-4 with TRBJ2-1; 10 bases are shared with TRBD1. V trimming: 5 bases; J trimming: 6 bases; junction bases outside the gene matches: 10. The CDR3 is made up of 16 amino acids. Written as DNA, the CDR3 is TGTGCCAGCAGTCAGGGGACAGGGGCGAGAAGCAATGAGCAGTTCTTC. Translated, it gives CASSQGTGARSNEQFF.

CDR3 sequence: CATSNPGGYEQYF. The CDR3 DNA reads TGTGCCACCAGCAATCCAGGGGGCTACGAGCAGTACTTC. The rearrangement joins TRBV15 to TRBJ2-7; 7 bases are shared with TRBD1. Germline-derived CDR1 and CDR2 are LNHNV and YYDKDF (reference sequence). The CDR3 consists of 13 residues. J lost 3 bases, V lost 4 bases, and 3 bases had no gene match.

This clonotype came up a few times. J is TRBJ2-7 and V is TRBV3-1, with D unresolved. The CDR3 loop spans 16 amino acids. The V end lost 0 bases, the J end lost 4 bases, and 16 bases lay between the germline ends. The germline gives CDR1 LGHDT, CDR2 YNNKEL (reference sequence). The CDR3 DNA reads as TGTGCCAGCAGCCAAGATTCCGGTGGGTTTGGTTACGAGCAGTACTTC. Protein: CASSQDSGGFGYEQYF.

This clonotype has just a few counts. V usage is TRBV6-5 and J usage is TRBJ2-7; 10 nucleotides line up with TRBD1. V lost 6 bases and J lost 5; bases outside the gene matches: 7. Per germline, CDR1 MNHEY and CDR2 SVGAGI. This CDR3 contains 14 residues. CDR3 amino acids: CASSKTTGGHEQYF. The CDR3 region has the DNA TGTGCCAGCAGCAAGACGACAGGGGGCCACGAGCAGTACTTC.

At least ten counts were recorded for this clonotype. The rearrangement joins TRBV6-6 to TRBJ2-7; 8 bases are shared with TRBD1. V shed 0 bases, J shed 1 base, and the junction held 2 bases outside the gene matches. Germline V CDR1 and CDR2: MNHNY, SVGAGI (reference sequence). This CDR3 is built from 15 residues. The CDR3 DNA reads as TGTGCCAGCAGTTACTCCGGGACAGGTTCCTACGAGCAGTACTTC. It codes for CASSYSGTGSYEQYF.

The gene calls are TRBV28 and TRBJ1-1, with D possibly matching TRBD1 (6 bases). The CDR3 length is 13 residues. The V gene lost 6 bases and the J gene lost 2 bases, with 10 bases spanning the gap. The germline gives CDR1 MDHEN, CDR2 SYDVKM. The CDR3 DNA follows: TGTGCCAGCAGAACAGGGTTCAACACTGAAGCTTTCTTT. Protein product: CASRTGFNTEAFF.

In its sample, this clonotype was seen a few times. The chain is built from TRBV14 and TRBJ2-2; 9 nucleotides match TRBD1. The CDR3 has 17 amino acids. V lost 5 bases and J lost 1; bases outside the gene matches: 8. The germline V gene has CDR1 SGHDN and CDR2 FVKESK. CDR3 sequence (DNA): TGTGCCAGCAGCACACTCCGGGACAGGGAGAACACCGGGGAGCTGTTTTTT. Amino acids: CASSTLRDRENTGELFF.